Following are 25 T cell receptor beta chains from one sample sequenced in a study of T cell responses to AZD1222 COVID-19 vaccine. This table comes from immunoSEQ multiplex PCR, and its TCRdb copy is limited to in-frame clones, with some not included. The repertoire has about 88,000 clones, around nine tenths of them found once; the top ten carry 5.4%. Source: peripheral blood, taken 28 days after the second AZD1222 dose. These receptors were taken from an adult who received the AZD1222 COVID-19 vaccine.

The gene calls are TRBV11-1 and TRBJ1-1; TRBD1 matches at 7 bases. CDR1 SGHAT and CDR2 FQDESV come from the germline V gene (reference sequence). This CDR3 spans 15 amino acids. V was pared by 1 base and J by 4 bases, with 6 bases of the junction left unmatched. This CDR3 is CASSLVSPGGTEAFF. In nucleotides, the CDR3 is TGTGCCAGCAGCTTAGTTAGTCCAGGGGGCACTGAAGCTTTCTTT.

The gene calls are TRBV6-5 and TRBJ2-3; D possibly corresponds to TRBD1 (6 bases). Germline CDR1 is MNHEY and CDR2 is SVGAGI. This CDR3 is 16 amino acids long. V gave up 4 bases and J gave up 2 bases, with 16 bases separating them. CDR3: CASSSYRVPPTDTQYF. CDR3 coding DNA: TGTGCCAGCAGTTCGTACAGGGTCCCCCCCACAGATACGCAGTATTTT.

The chain uses TRBV11-3 and TRBJ1-6, with D unclear. CDR1 SGHNT and CDR2 YENEEA come from the germline V gene. Trimming removed 2 bases from V and 5 bases from J, with 10 bases in between. The CDR3 extends over 15 amino acids. CDR3 nucleotides: TGTGCCAGCAGCTTACGAGGTTACAATAATTCACCCCTCCACTTT. Protein: CASSLRGYNNSPLHF.

The chain links TRBV10-2 to TRBJ1-5; 10 nucleotides agree with TRBD1. CDR1 is WSHSY, CDR2 SAAADI, per germline. Trimming cost V 3 bases and J 4 bases; bases outside gene matches: 9. The CDR3 is 17 residues long. CDR3 DNA: TGCGCCAGCAGTGACTGGGACAGGGGAAGGGGGAATCAGCCCCAGCATTTT. Its protein is CASSDWDRGRGNQPQHF.

This clone was observed a few times. V usage is TRBV10-1 and J usage is TRBJ1-1; 8 nucleotides agree with TRBD1. Germline loops: CDR1 WNHNN, CDR2 SYGVQD (reference sequence). The J segment lost 2 bases and the V segment lost 7 bases, leaving 6 bases of the junction unmatched. The CDR3 totals 14 residues. CDR3 bases: TGCGCCAGCATTCAGGGGGCCCCTAACACTGAAGCTTTCTTT. Translation gives CASIQGAPNTEAFF.

This chain uses TRBV16 with TRBJ2-1; a possible D gene is TRBD2 (6 bases). The ends were cut back, 4 bases at V and 6 bases at J, with 22 bases in the middle. CDR1 is KGHSY, CDR2 FQNENV, per germline. The CDR3 is 17 residues long. CDR3 coding DNA: TGTGCCAGCAGCCTGTTCCCAGTTCCGGGACTCCTCAATGAGCAGTTCTTC. The encoded protein is CASSLFPVPGLLNEQFF.

The chain combines TRBV2 with TRBJ2-7; D may be TRBD1 or TRBD2 (5 bases each). CDR3 length equals 12 residues. Germline V gene sequence: CDR1 SNHLY, CDR2 FYNNEI. V was cut by 5 bases and J by 2 bases, with 7 bases left in between. This CDR3 reads CASSRDPYEQYF. In nucleotides, the CDR3 is TGTGCCAGCAGTCGGGACCCCTACGAGCAGTACTTC.

The chain combines TRBV10-2 with TRBJ1-1; no firm D call. Trimming removed 3 bases at V and 4 bases at J, with 9 bases between. CDR3 size: 13 residues. CDR1 is WSHSY and CDR2 is SAAADI in the germline V gene. CDR3: CASSDWGGTEAFF. For the CDR3, the DNA is TGCGCCAGCAGTGATTGGGGAGGCACTGAAGCTTTCTTT.

This chain uses TRBV5-5 with TRBJ1-6, with TRBD1 matching over 12 bases. The CDR3 loop spans 15 amino acids. Looked up from germline, CDR1 is SGHKS and CDR2 is YYEKEE (reference sequence). V lost 4 bases, J lost 7 bases, and 3 bases stayed unmatched. The CDR3 nucleotides are TGTGCCAGCAGCAGGGGACAGGGGGCAAATTCACCCCTCCACTTT. Protein sequence: CASSRGQGANSPLHF.

The J gene is TRBJ1-6, the V gene TRBV6-1; possible D gene TRBD1, 5 bases. Germline CDR1 and CDR2: MNHNS and SASEGT. V dropped 6 bases and J dropped 8 bases, with 11 bases sitting between them. The CDR3 sequence is 13 residues long. The CDR3 sequence is CASRPQEDSPLHF. In DNA form, the CDR3 reads TGTGCCAGCAGGCCACAGGAGGATTCACCCCTCCACTTT.

The chain uses TRBV19 and TRBJ1-5; a possible D gene is TRBD1 (5 bases). Trimming took off 5 bases at V and 5 bases at J, with 13 bases between the two ends. The CDR3 sequence is 14 residues long. CDR1 is LNHDA, CDR2 SQIVND, per germline (reference sequence). CDR3 loop: CASSLTELHQPQHF. The CDR3, as DNA: TGTGCCAGTAGTTTGACAGAGCTGCATCAGCCCCAGCATTTT.

The V gene is TRBV6-5, the J gene TRBJ2-7, with D possibly TRBD1 on 6 matching bases. The CDR3 extends over 12 amino acids. The germline V gene has CDR1 MNHEY and CDR2 SVGAGI. V dropped 5 bases and J dropped 8 bases, with 13 bases sitting between them. In DNA form, the CDR3 reads TGTGCCAGCAGTAAACAGGGTTGGCAGCAGTACTTC. This sequence encodes CASSKQGWQQYF.

The chain uses TRBV5-8 and TRBJ2-7; D is unresolved. V lost 7 bases and J 7 bases, leaving 9 bases between the germline ends. Germline loops: CDR1 SGHTS, CDR2 YDEGEE. The CDR3 runs to 10 residues. In DNA, the CDR3 is TGTGCCAGCCCCGTAGTTGAGCAGTACTTC. It translates to CASPVVEQYF.

The chain joins TRBV9 to TRBJ2-5; D is undetermined. Germline assignment: CDR1 SGDLS and CDR2 YYNGEE. The CDR3 spans 12 residues. The ends were cut back, 4 bases at V and 7 bases at J, with 11 bases in the middle. The chain's CDR3 is CASSPDTVTQYF. The CDR3 DNA sequence: TGTGCCAGCAGCCCAGACACCGTGACCCAGTACTTC.

The chain combines TRBV29-1 with TRBJ2-3; TRBD1 agrees at 11 bases. The CDR3 is 16 residues long. Looked up from germline, CDR1 is SQVTM and CDR2 is ANQGSEA. Trimming at V came to 6 bases and at J to 0 bases, leaving 8 bases not matched to a gene. The CDR3 coding sequence is TGCAGCGTGGGGGGACAGGGGGGCCTGAGCACAGATACGCAGTATTTT. Protein: CSVGGQGGLSTDTQYF.

The chain couples TRBV6-6 to TRBJ2-2; D may be TRBD2 (5 bases). Germline lookup yields CDR1 MNHNY and CDR2 SVGAGI (reference sequence). The ends were cut back, 2 bases at V and 5 bases at J, with 15 bases in the middle. This CDR3 comprises 16 residues. CDR3 DNA: TGTGCCAGCAGTTACGGCGAGGGTGGGGATACCGGGGAGCTGTTTTTT. This codes for CASSYGEGGDTGELFF.

The rearrangement links TRBV9 to TRBJ2-7, with D possibly TRBD1 on 6 matching bases. The CDR3 is 13 residues long. V was clipped by 4 bases and J by 2 bases, with 10 bases between them. Per the germline V gene, CDR1 is SGDLS and CDR2 is YYNGEE. In DNA, the CDR3 is TGTGCCAGCAGCTATGAGGGGGCCTACGAGCAGTACTTC. It specifies CASSYEGAYEQYF. The variable domain in full, with the rest retrieved from reference TRBV9 and TRBJ2-7, is DSGVTQTPKHLITATGQRVTLRCSPRSGDLSVYWYQQSLDQGLQFLIQYYNGEERAKGNILERFSAQQFPDLHSELNLSSLELGDSALYFCASSYEGAYEQYFGPGTRLTVT.

The chain links TRBV29-1 to TRBJ1-4, with D possibly TRBD1 on 6 matching bases. This CDR3 has 13 residues. Germline-derived CDR1 and CDR2 are SQVTM and ANQGSEA. The germline V and J ends were trimmed by 6 bases and 4 bases, with 12 bases remaining between them. CDR3 in amino acids: CSVQRQVNEKLFF. The CDR3 bases are TGCAGCGTCCAACGACAGGTTAATGAAAAACTGTTTTTT.

The chain carries TRBV6-6 and TRBJ1-6, with D unresolved. The CDR3 is made up of 12 amino acids. Looked up from germline, CDR1 is MNHNY and CDR2 is SVGAGI (reference sequence). With 2 bases removed from V and 9 bases from J, the gap between germline ends came to 5 bases. The CDR3 reads CASSYLSSPLHF. The CDR3 DNA sequence: TGTGCCAGCAGTTACCTCAGTTCACCCCTCCACTTT.

The V and J genes are TRBV27 and TRBJ1-6, with 10 positions matching TRBD1. The CDR3 has 14 residues. CDR1 is MNHEY, CDR2 SMNVEV, per germline (reference sequence). The V gene end was trimmed by 6 bases and the J gene end by 9 bases; junction bases not matched to a gene: 5. CDR3 region: CASSPGTGVSPLHF. The CDR3 DNA is TGTGCCAGCAGCCCCGGGACAGGGGTTTCACCCCTCCACTTT.

The chain couples TRBV7-9 to TRBJ1-1; the D gene is possibly TRBD1 (6 bases). Germline V CDR1 and CDR2: SEHNR, FQNEAQ (reference sequence). V was pared by 6 bases and J by 3 bases, with 17 bases between. This CDR3 has 15 residues. The CDR3 sequence: CASSIPQGRDTEAFF. The CDR3 bases are TGTGCCAGCAGTATCCCCCAGGGGAGGGACACTGAAGCTTTCTTT.

This chain uses TRBV25-1 with TRBJ1-2, with TRBD1 as a possible D gene (5 bases). CDR1 MGHDK and CDR2 SYGVNS come from the germline V gene. Trimming stripped 0 bases from V and 4 bases from J, with 9 bases between. This CDR3 contains 14 residues. CDR3 sequence: CASSEYGGPYGYTF. The CDR3 DNA reads as TGTGCCAGCAGTGAATACGGGGGTCCCTATGGCTACACCTTC.

The V and J genes are TRBV4-3 and TRBJ2-3; TRBD2 matches 8 bases. From germline, CDR1 is LGHNA and CDR2 YSLEER. The CDR3 runs 17 residues. J was trimmed by 0 bases and V by 1 base; bases with no gene match: 6. The CDR3 DNA follows: TGCGCCAGCAGCCAAGCCCCACTAGCGGCTAGCACAGATACGCAGTATTTT. Protein product: CASSQAPLAASTDTQYF.

The chain has TRBV19 and TRBJ1-4; 9 bases are a match to TRBD1. The ends lost 6 bases at V and 2 bases at J; junction bases unmatched: 7. The CDR3 length is 16 residues. Germline V gene lookup returns CDR1 LNHDA and CDR2 SQIVND (reference sequence). CDR3 sequence reads: CASRLDRGGTNEKLFF. The CDR3 DNA reads as TGTGCCAGTAGATTGGACAGGGGTGGGACTAATGAAAAACTGTTTTTT. Full variable domain (missing parts from reference TRBV19 and TRBJ1-4): DGGITQSPKYLFRKEGQNVTLSCEQNLNHDAMYWYRQDPGQGLRLIYYSQIVNDFQKGDIAEGYSVSREKKESFPLTVTSAQKNPTAFYLCASRLDRGGTNEKLFFGSGTQLSVL.

The V gene is TRBV3-1 (or the pseudogene TRBV3-2), the J gene TRBJ2-1; D tentatively fits TRBD1 or TRBD2 (6 bases each). The CDR3 length is 15 residues. Germline V gene lookup returns CDR1 LGHDT and CDR2 YNNKEL (reference sequence). Between the trimmed V and J ends, which lost 0 bases and 9 bases, there was a span of 15 bases. In DNA, the CDR3 is TGTGCCAGCAGCCAAGACTACGGGGGCGGTCGTGAGCAGTTCTTC. Translated: CASSQDYGGGREQFF.